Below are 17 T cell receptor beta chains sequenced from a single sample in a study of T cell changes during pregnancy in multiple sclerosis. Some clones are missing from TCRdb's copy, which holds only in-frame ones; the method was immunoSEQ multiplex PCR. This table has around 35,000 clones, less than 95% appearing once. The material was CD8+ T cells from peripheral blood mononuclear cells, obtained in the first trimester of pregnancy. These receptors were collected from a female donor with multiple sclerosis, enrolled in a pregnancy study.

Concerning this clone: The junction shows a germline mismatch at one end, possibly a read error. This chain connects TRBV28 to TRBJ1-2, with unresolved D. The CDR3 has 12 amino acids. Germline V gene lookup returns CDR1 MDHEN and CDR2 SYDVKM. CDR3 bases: TGTGCCAGCATTTTATTCTGGCTGGGCTACACCTTC. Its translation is CASILFWLGYTF.

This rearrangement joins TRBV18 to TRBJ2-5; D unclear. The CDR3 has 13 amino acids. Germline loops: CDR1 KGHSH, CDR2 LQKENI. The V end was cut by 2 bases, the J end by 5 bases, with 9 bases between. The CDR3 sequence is CASSPYIEETQYF. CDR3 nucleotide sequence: TGTGCCAGCTCACCATATATTGAGGAGACCCAGTACTTC.

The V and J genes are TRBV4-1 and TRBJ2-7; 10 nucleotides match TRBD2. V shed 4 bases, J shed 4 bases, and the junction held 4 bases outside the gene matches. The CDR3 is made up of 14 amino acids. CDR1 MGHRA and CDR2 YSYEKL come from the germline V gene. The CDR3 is CASSLGLAKYEQYF. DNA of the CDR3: TGCGCCAGCAGCCTGGGACTAGCGAAGTACGAGCAGTACTTC.

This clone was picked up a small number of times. CDR3 region: CASSPPAGGYEQYF. DNA of the CDR3: TGCGCCAGCAGCCCCCCGGCGGGAGGCTACGAGCAGTACTTC. The chain combines TRBV5-1 with TRBJ2-7; the match to TRBD2 covers 8 bases. V lost 4 bases to trimming and J lost 3 bases; unmatched junction nucleotides: 6. The CDR3 extends over 14 amino acids. CDR1 and CDR2 from the germline V gene are SGHRS and YFSETQ.

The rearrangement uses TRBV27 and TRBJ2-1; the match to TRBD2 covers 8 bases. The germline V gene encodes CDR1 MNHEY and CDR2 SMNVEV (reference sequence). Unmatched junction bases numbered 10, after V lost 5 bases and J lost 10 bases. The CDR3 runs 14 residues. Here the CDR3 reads CASSLGTRVQEQFF. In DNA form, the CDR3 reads TGTGCCAGCAGTCTGGGGACTAGGGTACAGGAGCAGTTCTTC.

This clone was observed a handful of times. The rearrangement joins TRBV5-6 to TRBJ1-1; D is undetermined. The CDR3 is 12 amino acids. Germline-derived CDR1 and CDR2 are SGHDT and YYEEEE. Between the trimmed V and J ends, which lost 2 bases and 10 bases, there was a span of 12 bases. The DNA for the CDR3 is TGTGCCAGCAGCTTTACGGGGATTGGAGCTTTCTTT. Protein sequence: CASSFTGIGAFF.

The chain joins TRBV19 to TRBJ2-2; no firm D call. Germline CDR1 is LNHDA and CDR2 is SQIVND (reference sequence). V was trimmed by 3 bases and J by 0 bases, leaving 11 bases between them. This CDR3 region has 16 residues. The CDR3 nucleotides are TGTGCCAGTAGTATTCTGTTCCACTCGAACACCGGGGAGCTGTTTTTT. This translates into CASSILFHSNTGELFF.

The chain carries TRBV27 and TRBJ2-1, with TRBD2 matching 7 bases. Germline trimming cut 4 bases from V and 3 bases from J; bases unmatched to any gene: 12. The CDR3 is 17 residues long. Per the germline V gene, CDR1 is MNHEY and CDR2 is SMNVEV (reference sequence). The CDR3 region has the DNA TGTGCCAGCAGTTCTAGTCTTGGCGGGAGTTTCTACAATGAGCAGTTCTTC. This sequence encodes CASSSSLGGSFYNEQFF.

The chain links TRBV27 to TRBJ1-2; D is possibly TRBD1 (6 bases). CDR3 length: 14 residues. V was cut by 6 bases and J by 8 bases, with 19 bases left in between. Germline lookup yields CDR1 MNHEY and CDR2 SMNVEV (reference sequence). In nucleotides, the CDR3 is TGTGCCAGCAGCTTTACAGGGCTGCCTTTCGGCTACACCTTC. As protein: CASSFTGLPFGYTF.

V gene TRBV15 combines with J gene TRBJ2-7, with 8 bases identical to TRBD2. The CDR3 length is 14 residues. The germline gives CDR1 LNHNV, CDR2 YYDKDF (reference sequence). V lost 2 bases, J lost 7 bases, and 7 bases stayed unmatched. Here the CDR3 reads CATSRSSGIEEQYF. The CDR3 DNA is TGTGCCACCAGCAGAAGTAGCGGGATAGAAGAGCAGTACTTC.

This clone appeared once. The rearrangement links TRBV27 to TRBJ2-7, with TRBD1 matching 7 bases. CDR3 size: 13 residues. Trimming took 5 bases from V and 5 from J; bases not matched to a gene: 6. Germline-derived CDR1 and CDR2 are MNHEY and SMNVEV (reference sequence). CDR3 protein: CASSLTGNDEQYF. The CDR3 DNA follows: TGTGCCAGCAGTCTGACAGGGAACGACGAGCAGTACTTC.

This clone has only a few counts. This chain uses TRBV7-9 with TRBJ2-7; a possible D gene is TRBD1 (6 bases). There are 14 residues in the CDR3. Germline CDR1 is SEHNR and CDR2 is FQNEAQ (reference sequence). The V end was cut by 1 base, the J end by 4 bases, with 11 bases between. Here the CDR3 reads CASSLGGQYYEQYF. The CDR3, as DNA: TGTGCCAGCAGCTTAGGTGGACAGTATTACGAGCAGTACTTC. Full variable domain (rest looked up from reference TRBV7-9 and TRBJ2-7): DTGVSQNPRHKITKRGQNVTFRCDPISEHNRLYWYRQTLGQGPEFLTYFQNEAQLEKSRLLSDRFSAERPKGSFSTLEIQRTEQGDSAMYLCASSLGGQYYEQYFGPGTRLTVT.

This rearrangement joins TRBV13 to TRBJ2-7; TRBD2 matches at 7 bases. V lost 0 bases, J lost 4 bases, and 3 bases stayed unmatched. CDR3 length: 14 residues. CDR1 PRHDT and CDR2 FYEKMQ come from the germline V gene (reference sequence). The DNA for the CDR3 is TGTGCCAGCAGCTTAGGACTCGGGGGGTACGAGCAGTACTTC. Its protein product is CASSLGLGGYEQYF.

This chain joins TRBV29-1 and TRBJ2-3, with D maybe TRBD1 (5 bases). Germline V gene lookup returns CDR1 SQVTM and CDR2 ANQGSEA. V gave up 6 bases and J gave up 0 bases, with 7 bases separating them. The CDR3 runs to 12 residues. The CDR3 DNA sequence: TGCAGCGTCAGGGTCAGCACAGATACGCAGTATTTT. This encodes CSVRVSTDTQYF.

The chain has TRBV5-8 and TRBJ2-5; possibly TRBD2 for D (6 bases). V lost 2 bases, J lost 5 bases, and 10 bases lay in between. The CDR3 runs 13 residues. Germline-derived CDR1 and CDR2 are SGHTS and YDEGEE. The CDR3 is CASSFQGGETQYF. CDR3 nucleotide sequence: TGTGCCAGCAGCTTTCAGGGAGGCGAGACCCAGTACTTC.

CDR3 nucleotides: TGTGCCAGCAGGGAAGAGGCCTCTGGGGCCAACGTCCTGACTTTC. This sequence encodes CASREEASGANVLTF. The chain is built from TRBV6-4 and TRBJ2-6; D is uncertain. The V end lost 6 bases, the J end lost 0 bases, and 9 bases lay between the germline ends. The CDR3 contains 15 residues. The germline CDR1 and CDR2 sequences are MRHNA and SNTAGT.

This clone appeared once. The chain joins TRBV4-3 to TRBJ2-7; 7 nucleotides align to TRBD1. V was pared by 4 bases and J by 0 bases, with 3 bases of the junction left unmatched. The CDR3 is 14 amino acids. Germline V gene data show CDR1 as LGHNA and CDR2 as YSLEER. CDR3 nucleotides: TGCGCCAGCAGCCCAGGGACAGACTCCTACGAGCAGTACTTC. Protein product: CASSPGTDSYEQYF.